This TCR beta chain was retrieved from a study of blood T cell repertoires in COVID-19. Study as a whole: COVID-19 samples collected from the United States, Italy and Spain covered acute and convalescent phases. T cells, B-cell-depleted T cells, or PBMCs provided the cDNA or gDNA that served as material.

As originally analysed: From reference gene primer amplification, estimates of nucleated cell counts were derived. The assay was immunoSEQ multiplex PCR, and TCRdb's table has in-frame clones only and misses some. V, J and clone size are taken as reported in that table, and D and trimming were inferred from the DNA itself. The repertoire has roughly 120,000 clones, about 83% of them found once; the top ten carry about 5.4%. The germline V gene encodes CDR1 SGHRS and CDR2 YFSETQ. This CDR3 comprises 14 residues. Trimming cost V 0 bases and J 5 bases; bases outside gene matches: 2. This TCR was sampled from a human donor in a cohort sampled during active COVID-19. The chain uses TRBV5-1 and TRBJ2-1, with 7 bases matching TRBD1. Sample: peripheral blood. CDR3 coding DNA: TGCGCCAGCAGCTTGGTACAGGGGAACAATGAGCAGTTCTTC. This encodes CASSLVQGNNEQFF.